This T cell receptor beta chain was observed in a study of cytomegalovirus exposure and HLA in healthy donors. Study-wide results and limits: In all likelihood, a cluster of highly shared sequence variants was a sequencing artifact. DRB1 had the most TCR associations and HLA-C the fewest, a later analysis found, with rates varying by HLA locus.

The PCR made use of 60 Vbeta and 13 Jbeta primers. The repertoire was sequenced with immunoSEQ multiplex PCR; TCRdb's copy has only in-frame clones and lacks some. The sample comprises over 85,000 clones, around 73% of which are singletons, and 3% to 4% rests with the top ten. Notes on this clone: Its target is not known.

Donors were ostensibly healthy at sampling, although undocumented immune exposures were probable. Trimming stripped 0 bases from V and 3 bases from J, with 9 bases between. The CDR3 contains 14 residues. The germline CDR1 and CDR2 sequences are SGHDT and YYEEEE. Sequenced sample: PBMCs. The chain links TRBV5-6 to TRBJ2-5; TRBD1 is a possible D gene (5 bases). The sequence was collected from a man aged 40-49 years in good health and CMV-seronegative. CDR3 in DNA: TGTGCCAGCAGCTTGGCCGGCAGGGAAGAGACCCAGTACTTC. It codes for CASSLAGREETQYF.